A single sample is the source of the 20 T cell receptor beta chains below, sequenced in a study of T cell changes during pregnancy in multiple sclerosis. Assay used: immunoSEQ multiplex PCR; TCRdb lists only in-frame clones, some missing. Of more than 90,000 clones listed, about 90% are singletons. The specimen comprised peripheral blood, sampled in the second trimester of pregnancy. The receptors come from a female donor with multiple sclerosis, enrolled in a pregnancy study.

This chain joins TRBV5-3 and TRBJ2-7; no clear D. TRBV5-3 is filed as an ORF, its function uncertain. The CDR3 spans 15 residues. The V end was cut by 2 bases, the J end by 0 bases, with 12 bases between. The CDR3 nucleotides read TGTGCCAGAAGCTTTTGTAGAGAACTCTCCTACGAGCAGTACTTC. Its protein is CARSFCRELSYEQYF.

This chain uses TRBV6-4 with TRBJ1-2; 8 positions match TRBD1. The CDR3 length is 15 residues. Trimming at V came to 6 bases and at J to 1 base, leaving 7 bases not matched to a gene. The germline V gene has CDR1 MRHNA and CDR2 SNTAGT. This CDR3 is CASSRGQGDNYGYTF. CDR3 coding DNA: TGTGCCAGCAGCCGTGGACAGGGTGATAACTATGGCTACACCTTC.

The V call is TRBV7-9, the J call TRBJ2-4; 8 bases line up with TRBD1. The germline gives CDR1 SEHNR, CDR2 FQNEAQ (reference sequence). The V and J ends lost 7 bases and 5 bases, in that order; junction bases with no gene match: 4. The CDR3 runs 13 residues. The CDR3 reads CASKTGQENIQYF. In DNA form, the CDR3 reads TGTGCCAGCAAGACGGGACAGGAAAACATTCAGTACTTC.

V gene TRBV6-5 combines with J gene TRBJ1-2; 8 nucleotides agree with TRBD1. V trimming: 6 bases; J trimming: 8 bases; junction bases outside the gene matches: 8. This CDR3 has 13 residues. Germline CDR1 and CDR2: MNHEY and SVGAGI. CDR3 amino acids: CASRSTGDWGYTF. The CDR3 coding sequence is TGTGCCAGCAGGTCGACAGGGGATTGGGGCTACACCTTC.

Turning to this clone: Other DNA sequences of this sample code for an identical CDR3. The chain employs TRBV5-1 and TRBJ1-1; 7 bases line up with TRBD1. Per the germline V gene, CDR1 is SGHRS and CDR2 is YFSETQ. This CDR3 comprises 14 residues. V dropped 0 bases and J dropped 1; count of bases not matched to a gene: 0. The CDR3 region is CASSLAGGNTEAFF. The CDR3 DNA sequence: TGCGCCAGCAGCTTGGCAGGGGGGAACACTGAAGCTTTCTTT. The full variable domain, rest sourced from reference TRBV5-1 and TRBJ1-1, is KAGVTQTPRYLIKTRGQQVTLSCSPISGHRSVSWYQQTPGQGLQFLFEYFSETQRNKGNFPGRFSGRQFSNSRSEMNVSTLELGDSALYLCASSLAGGNTEAFFGQGTRLTVV.

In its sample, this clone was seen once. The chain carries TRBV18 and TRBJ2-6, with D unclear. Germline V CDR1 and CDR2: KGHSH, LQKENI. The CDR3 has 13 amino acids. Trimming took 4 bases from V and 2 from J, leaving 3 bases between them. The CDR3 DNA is TGTGCCAGCTCACTAACTGGGGCCAACGTCCTGACTTTC. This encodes CASSLTGANVLTF.

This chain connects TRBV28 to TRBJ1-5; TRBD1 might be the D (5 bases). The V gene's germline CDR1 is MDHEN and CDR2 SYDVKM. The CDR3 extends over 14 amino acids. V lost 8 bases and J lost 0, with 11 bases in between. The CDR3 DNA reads TGTGCCAGCGTTCGGGACTATAGCAATCAGCCCCAGCATTTT. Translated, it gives CASVRDYSNQPQHF.

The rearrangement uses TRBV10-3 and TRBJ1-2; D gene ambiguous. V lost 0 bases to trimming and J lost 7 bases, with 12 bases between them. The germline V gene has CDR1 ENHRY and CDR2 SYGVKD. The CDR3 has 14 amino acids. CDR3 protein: CAISESFTMAGYTF. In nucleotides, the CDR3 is TGTGCCATCAGTGAGTCTTTTACCATGGCTGGCTACACCTTC.

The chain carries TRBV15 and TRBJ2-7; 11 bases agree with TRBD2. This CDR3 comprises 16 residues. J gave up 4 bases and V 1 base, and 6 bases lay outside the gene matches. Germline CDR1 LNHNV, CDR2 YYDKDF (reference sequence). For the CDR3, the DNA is TGTGCCACCAGCAGAGGTCCGGGACTAGCGGATTACGAGCAGTACTTC. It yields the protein CATSRGPGLADYEQYF.

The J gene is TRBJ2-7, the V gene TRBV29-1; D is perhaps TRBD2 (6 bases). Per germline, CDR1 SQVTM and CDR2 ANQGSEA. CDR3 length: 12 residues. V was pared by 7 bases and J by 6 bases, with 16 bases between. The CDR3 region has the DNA TGCAGCGCCCTTGGGGACGGGGGCGAGCAGTACTTC. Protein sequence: CSALGDGGEQYF.

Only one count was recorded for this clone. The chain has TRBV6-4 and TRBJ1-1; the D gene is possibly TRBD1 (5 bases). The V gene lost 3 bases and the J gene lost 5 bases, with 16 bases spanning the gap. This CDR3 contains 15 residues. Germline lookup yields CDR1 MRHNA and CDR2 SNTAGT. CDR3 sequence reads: CASSEEEGGGTEAFF. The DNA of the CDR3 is TGTGCCAGCAGTGAAGAGGAGGGTGGGGGGACTGAAGCTTTCTTT.

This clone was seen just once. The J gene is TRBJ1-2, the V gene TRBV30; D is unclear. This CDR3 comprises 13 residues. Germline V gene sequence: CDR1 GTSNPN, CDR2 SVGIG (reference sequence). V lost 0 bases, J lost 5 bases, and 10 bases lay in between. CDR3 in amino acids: CAWSVPGVYGYTF. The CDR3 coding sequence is TGTGCCTGGAGTGTTCCCGGAGTTTATGGCTACACCTTC.

This chain's CDR3 is CASSYPQGMNTEAFF. CDR3 bases: TGTGCCAGCAGCTACCCACAGGGAATGAACACTGAAGCTTTCTTT. The chain couples TRBV28 to TRBJ1-1, with D possibly being TRBD1 (6 bases). Germline values: CDR1 MDHEN, CDR2 SYDVKM. The CDR3 extends over 15 amino acids. Trimming took 6 bases from V and 0 from J, leaving 14 bases between them.

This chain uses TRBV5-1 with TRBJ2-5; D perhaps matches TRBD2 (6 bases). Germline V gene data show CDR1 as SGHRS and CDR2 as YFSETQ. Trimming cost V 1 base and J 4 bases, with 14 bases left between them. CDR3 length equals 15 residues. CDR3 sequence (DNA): TGCGCCAGCAGCTTGACGACGGGAGCCCGAGAGACCCAGTACTTC. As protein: CASSLTTGARETQYF.

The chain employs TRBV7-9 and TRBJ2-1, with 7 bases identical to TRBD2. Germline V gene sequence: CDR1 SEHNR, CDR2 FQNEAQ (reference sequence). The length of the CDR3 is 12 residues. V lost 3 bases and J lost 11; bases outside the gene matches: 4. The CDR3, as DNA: TGTGCCAGCAGCTTCCCTGGGACTAAGCAGTTCTTC. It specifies CASSFPGTKQFF. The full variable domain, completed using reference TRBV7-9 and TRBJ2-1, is DTGVSQNPRHKITKRGQNVTFRCDPISEHNRLYWYRQTLGQGPEFLTYFQNEAQLEKSRLLSDRFSAERPKGSFSTLEIQRTEQGDSAMYLCASSFPGTKQFFGPGTRLTVL.

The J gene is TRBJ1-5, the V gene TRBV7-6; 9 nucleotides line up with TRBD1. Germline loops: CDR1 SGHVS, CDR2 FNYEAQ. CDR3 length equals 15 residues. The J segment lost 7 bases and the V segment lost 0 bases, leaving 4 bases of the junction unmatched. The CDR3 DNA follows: TGTGCCAGCAGCTTAGCGGAGGACAGGGGCCAGCCCCAGCATTTT. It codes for CASSLAEDRGQPQHF.

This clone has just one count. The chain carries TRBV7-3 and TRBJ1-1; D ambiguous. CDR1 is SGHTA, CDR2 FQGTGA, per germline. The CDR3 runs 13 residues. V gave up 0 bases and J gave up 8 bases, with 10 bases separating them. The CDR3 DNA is TGTGCCAGCAGCTTAACGGGTGGGGAGGAAGCTTTCTTT. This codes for CASSLTGGEEAFF.

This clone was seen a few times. CDR3 nucleotides: TGTGCCAGCAGTTTGTTGACAGGGTCCTACGAGCAGTACTTC. Its translation is CASSLLTGSYEQYF. The chain is built from TRBV28 and TRBJ2-7; 7 bases are a match to TRBD1. J gave up 1 base and V 3 bases, and 3 bases lay outside the gene matches. CDR3 size: 14 residues. CDR1 MDHEN and CDR2 SYDVKM come from the germline V gene.

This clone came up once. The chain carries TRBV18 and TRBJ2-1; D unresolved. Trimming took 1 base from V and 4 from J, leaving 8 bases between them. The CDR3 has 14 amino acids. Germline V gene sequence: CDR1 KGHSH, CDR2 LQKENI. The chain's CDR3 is CASSPRTEYNEQFF. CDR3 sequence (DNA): TGTGCCAGCTCACCACGTACAGAGTACAATGAGCAGTTCTTC.

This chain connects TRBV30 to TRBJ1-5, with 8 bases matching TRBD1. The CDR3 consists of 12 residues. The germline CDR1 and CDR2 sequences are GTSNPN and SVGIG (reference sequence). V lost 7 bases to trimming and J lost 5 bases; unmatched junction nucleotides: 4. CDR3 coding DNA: TGTGCCTCCGGACAGGGTGATCAGCCCCAGCATTTT. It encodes CASGQGDQPQHF. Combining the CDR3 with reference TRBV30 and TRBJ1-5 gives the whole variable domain SQTIHQWPATLVQPVGSPLSLECTVEGTSNPNLYWYRQAAGRGLQLLFYSVGIGQISSEVPQNLSASRPQDRQFILSSKKLLLSDSGFYLCASGQGDQPQHFGDGTRLSIL.